Below, 30 T cell receptor beta chains from the same sample are listed, as sequenced in a study of blood T cell repertoires in COVID-19. TCRdb's copy holds only in-frame clones and misses some; the assay was immunoSEQ multiplex PCR. The repertoire holds under 200,000 clones, with roughly 85% as singletons. Sequenced material: peripheral blood. The source of these receptors is a woman aged 80 or over with acute or convalescent COVID-19.

V gene TRBV27 combines with J gene TRBJ1-2, with D tentatively TRBD1 (5 bases). The germline V and J ends were trimmed by 6 bases and 8 bases, with 19 bases remaining between them. The germline V gene has CDR1 MNHEY and CDR2 SMNVEV (reference sequence). The CDR3 has 14 residues. The CDR3 DNA sequence: TGTGCCAGCAGGGGGTCGGGGGACCTGGGCGGCTACACCTTC. Translation gives CASRGSGDLGGYTF.

This clone was found a few times. The rearrangement links TRBV5-1 to TRBJ1-4; weak D call: TRBD1 (6 bases). Germline loops: CDR1 SGHRS, CDR2 YFSETQ. The CDR3 has 15 amino acids. Trimming stripped 4 bases from V and 3 bases from J, with 13 bases between. The CDR3 reads CASSPGAGANEKLFF. CDR3 DNA: TGCGCCAGCAGCCCGGGGGCGGGGGCTAATGAAAAACTGTTTTTT.

The CDR3 DNA follows: TGTGCCAGCTCACCCCAGGGGGAGACTGAAGCTTTCTTT. It yields the protein CASSPQGETEAFF. V gene TRBV18 combines with J gene TRBJ1-1, with 7 bases aligning to TRBD1. There are 13 residues in the CDR3. The junction had 3 bases not matched to a gene; V was cut back by 3 bases and J by 5 bases. The germline V gene has CDR1 KGHSH and CDR2 LQKENI.

The table lists this clone with a count of one. The gene calls are TRBV28 and TRBJ2-1; 8 positions match TRBD2. Germline CDR1 and CDR2: MDHEN and SYDVKM. The CDR3 contains 15 residues. Germline trimming cut 6 bases from V and 0 bases from J; bases unmatched to any gene: 4. In DNA, the CDR3 is TGTGCCAGCAGCCAGAGCGGGAGCTCCTACAATGAGCAGTTCTTC. Residues: CASSQSGSSYNEQFF. Combining the CDR3 with reference TRBV28 and TRBJ2-1 gives the whole variable domain DVKVTQSSRYLVKRTGEKVFLECVQDMDHENMFWYRQDPGLGLRLIYFSYDVKMKEKGDIPEGYSVSREKKERFSLILESASTNQTSMYLCASSQSGSSYNEQFFGPGTRLTVL.

The chain couples TRBV18 to TRBJ2-3, with TRBD2 identical over 14 bases. Trimming cost V 3 bases and J 0 bases; bases outside gene matches: 14. Germline V gene sequence: CDR1 KGHSH, CDR2 LQKENI. This CDR3 has 21 amino acids. The chain's CDR3 is CASSPKGLAGVTSSSTDTQYF. The CDR3 DNA is TGTGCCAGCTCACCGAAGGGACTAGCGGGAGTGACCTCATCTAGCACAGATACGCAGTATTTT.

The chain couples TRBV30 to TRBJ2-5; TRBD2 aligns across 9 bases. J lost 4 bases, V lost 4 bases, and 10 bases had no gene match. Germline V lookup: CDR1 GTSNPN, CDR2 SVGIG (reference sequence). This CDR3 is built from 15 residues. CDR3 residues: CAWTLLAGAGETQYF. CDR3 DNA sequence: TGTGCCTGGACTCTGTTAGCGGGAGCCGGAGAGACCCAGTACTTC.

V and J are TRBV10-3 and TRBJ1-1; perhaps TRBD1 as D (6 bases). In germline, CDR1 is ENHRY, CDR2 SYGVKD. Trimming took off 5 bases at V and 5 bases at J, with 12 bases between the two ends. The CDR3 runs 13 residues. DNA of the CDR3: TGTGCCATCAGTCAACAGGGTTATACTGAAGCTTTCTTT. Amino acid sequence: CAISQQGYTEAFF.

This chain joins TRBV7-9 and TRBJ1-1, with a weak D call TRBD1 (6 bases). The CDR3 is 14 amino acids. The V gene's germline CDR1 is SEHNR and CDR2 FQNEAQ (reference sequence). V was shortened by 1 base and J by 8 bases, with 14 bases between the two germline ends. The CDR3 DNA sequence: TGTGCCAGCAGCTTAGGGACAGCACTACGCGAAGCTTTCTTT. Translating it yields CASSLGTALREAFF.

The chain links TRBV18 to TRBJ2-4; no reliable D call. This CDR3 is built from 16 residues. CDR1 KGHSH and CDR2 LQKENI come from the germline V gene. Trimming removed 0 bases from V and 0 bases from J, with 9 bases in between. The CDR3 spells CASSPPSSLAKNIQYF. Here the CDR3 DNA reads TGTGCCAGCTCACCACCGTCTAGTCTAGCCAAAAACATTCAGTACTTC.

This clone came up many times. The chain has TRBV7-2 and TRBJ2-2, with 13 bases fitting TRBD2. CDR3 length: 18 residues. V shed 5 bases and J 4 bases; nucleotides not matched to a gene: 10. Germline V lookup: CDR1 SGHTA, CDR2 FQGNSA. The CDR3 sequence: CASSHGTSGTVSTGELFF. CDR3 DNA sequence: TGTGCCAGCAGCCACGGGACTAGCGGGACAGTGAGCACCGGGGAGCTGTTTTTT.

CDR3: CASSTITGKLGYTF. CDR3 nucleotides: TGTGCCAGCAGCACAATTACAGGGAAATTAGGCTACACCTTC. This chain joins TRBV7-2 and TRBJ1-2; D perhaps matches TRBD1 (6 bases). The CDR3 consists of 14 residues. The V end was cut by 5 bases, the J end by 8 bases, with 18 bases between. The germline gives CDR1 SGHTA, CDR2 FQGNSA.

In regard to this clone: The sample has other DNA sequences that encode this CDR3 too. This sequence joins TRBV7-9 and TRBJ1-2; 8 nucleotides align to TRBD1. Trimming cost V 4 bases and J 4 bases; bases outside gene matches: 5. CDR3 length: 14 residues. The germline CDR1 and CDR2 sequences are SEHNR and FQNEAQ (reference sequence). The CDR3 loop reads CASSSSDRVYGYTF. As DNA, the CDR3 is TGTGCCAGCAGCTCTTCGGACAGGGTCTATGGCTACACCTTC. Full variable domain (outside the CDR3, taken from reference TRBV7-9 and TRBJ1-2): DTGVSQNPRHKITKRGQNVTFRCDPISEHNRLYWYRQTLGQGPEFLTYFQNEAQLEKSRLLSDRFSAERPKGSFSTLEIQRTEQGDSAMYLCASSSSDRVYGYTFGSGTRLTVV.

The chain uses TRBV6-2 or TRBV6-3 and TRBJ1-5; 9 bases match TRBD1. The V gene's germline CDR1 is MNHEY and CDR2 SVGEGT. V shed 5 bases and J 1 base; nucleotides not matched to a gene: 9. The CDR3 is 17 residues long. The CDR3 reads CASSRPPGQGSNQPQHF. The CDR3 coding sequence is TGTGCCAGCAGTCGTCCACCGGGACAGGGAAGCAATCAGCCCCAGCATTTT.

V gene TRBV5-1 combines with J gene TRBJ1-4; 7 positions match TRBD1. This CDR3 has 14 residues. Germline-derived CDR1 and CDR2 are SGHRS and YFSETQ. Germline trimming cut 4 bases from V and 4 bases from J; bases unmatched to any gene: 4. In DNA, the CDR3 is TGCGCCAGCAGCCCACAGGGGTTTAATGAAAAACTGTTTTTT. This codes for CASSPQGFNEKLFF. Filled out from reference TRBV5-1 and TRBJ1-4, the complete variable domain reads KAGVTQTPRYLIKTRGQQVTLSCSPISGHRSVSWYQQTPGQGLQFLFEYFSETQRNKGNFPGRFSGRQFSNSRSEMNVSTLELGDSALYLCASSPQGFNEKLFFGSGTQLSVL.

CDR3 sequence: CASSLRPGIYGYTF. DNA for the CDR3: TGTGCCAGCAGCTTAAGGCCGGGGATCTATGGCTACACCTTC. This chain links TRBV7-3 with TRBJ1-2; D unclear. The V gene lost 1 base and the J gene lost 4 bases, with 10 bases spanning the gap. This CDR3 region has 14 residues. Looked up from germline, CDR1 is SGHTA and CDR2 is FQGTGA.

The chain joins TRBV7-2 to TRBJ2-7; a possible D gene is TRBD2 (5 bases). With 5 bases removed from V and 6 bases from J, the gap between germline ends came to 14 bases. In germline, CDR1 is SGHTA, CDR2 FQGNSA. This CDR3 has 13 amino acids. The CDR3 region is CASSMEEFREQYF. CDR3 coding DNA: TGTGCCAGCAGCATGGAGGAATTTCGCGAGCAGTACTTC.

V and J are TRBV27 and TRBJ2-7; 9 bases are shared with TRBD2. V trimming: 5 bases; J trimming: 3 bases; junction bases outside the gene matches: 17. This CDR3 spans 18 amino acids. Germline V lookup: CDR1 MNHEY, CDR2 SMNVEV (reference sequence). DNA of the CDR3: TGTGCCAGCAGTCCCAAGGGATTAGCGGGAGAGAGGGTCTACGAGCAGTACTTC. Its protein is CASSPKGLAGERVYEQYF.

V gene TRBV7-2 combines with J gene TRBJ2-7, with a tentative D call TRBD1 (6 bases). The CDR3 contains 13 residues. CDR1 is SGHTA, CDR2 FQGNSA, per germline. Trimming shortened V by 4 bases and J by 0 bases, and 7 bases separated the two germline ends. The CDR3 is CASSYRVSYEQYF. The CDR3 coding sequence is TGTGCCAGCAGCTACAGGGTCTCCTACGAGCAGTACTTC.

V is TRBV5-6 and J is TRBJ1-4, with D unresolved. Trimming stripped 0 bases from V and 5 bases from J, with 8 bases between. The length of the CDR3 is 14 residues. The germline V gene encodes CDR1 SGHDT and CDR2 YYEEEE. CDR3 protein: CASSLVAGNEKLFF. Here the CDR3 DNA reads TGTGCCAGCAGCTTGGTAGCTGGGAATGAAAAACTGTTTTTT.

This clone was detected only a few times. The chain couples TRBV9 to TRBJ1-1, with D tentatively TRBD1 (5 bases). The V end lost 0 bases, the J end lost 1 base, and 7 bases lay between the germline ends. Germline CDR1 is SGDLS and CDR2 is YYNGEE. The CDR3 consists of 14 residues. The CDR3 protein is CASSVGQGNTEAFF. The CDR3 DNA reads as TGTGCCAGCAGCGTAGGGCAGGGGAACACTGAAGCTTTCTTT.

The rearrangement uses TRBV18 and TRBJ1-4; no firm D call. V was shortened by 6 bases and J by 0 bases, with 20 bases between the two germline ends. Per germline, CDR1 KGHSH and CDR2 LQKENI. The CDR3 consists of 18 residues. CDR3 sequence: CASSRLGGLTATNEKLFF. The CDR3 DNA reads TGTGCCAGCTCGCGTCTCGGAGGCCTCACCGCAACTAATGAAAAACTGTTTTTT.

The chain couples TRBV10-3 to TRBJ1-1; D gene uncertain. Trimming took 4 bases from V and 0 from J, leaving 6 bases between them. There are 13 residues in the CDR3. Germline-derived CDR1 and CDR2 are ENHRY and SYGVKD. Written as DNA, the CDR3 is TGTGCCATCAGTGTTGTCTTGAACACTGAAGCTTTCTTT. It specifies CAISVVLNTEAFF.

This clone was observed a handful of times. V usage is TRBV2 and J usage is TRBJ2-3; TRBD2 matches 11 bases. Germline V gene lookup returns CDR1 SNHLY and CDR2 FYNNEI. The CDR3 is 16 residues long. Trimming cost V 4 bases and J 3 bases; bases outside gene matches: 6. The CDR3 spells CASSGRLAGSTDTQYF. CDR3 DNA sequence: TGTGCCAGCAGTGGCAGACTAGCGGGATCGACAGATACGCAGTATTTT.

The CDR3 coding sequence is TGCGCCAGCAGCCAAGTTCTTATACTAGCGGGAGCAGATACGCAGTATTTT. Its translation: CASSQVLILAGADTQYF. The chain uses TRBV4-3 and TRBJ2-3; 11 nucleotides line up with TRBD2. The J segment lost 4 bases and the V segment lost 1 base, leaving 7 bases of the junction unmatched. Germline lookup yields CDR1 LGHNA and CDR2 YSLEER. The length of the CDR3 is 17 residues.

In its sample, this clone was seen a few times. The rearrangement links TRBV28 to TRBJ2-3, with 9 bases identical to TRBD1. The V gene's germline CDR1 is MDHEN and CDR2 SYDVKM. The V gene end was trimmed by 6 bases and the J gene end by 6 bases; junction bases not matched to a gene: 13. The CDR3 contains 16 residues. CDR3 DNA: TGTGCCAGCAGCCTACTTACAGGGGGCGCCCAGGATACGCAGTATTTT. Residues: CASSLLTGGAQDTQYF.

V and J are TRBV4-1 and TRBJ1-5; TRBD1 matches at 7 bases. Per germline, CDR1 MGHRA and CDR2 YSYEKL. V was pared by 3 bases and J by 0 bases, with 5 bases of the junction left unmatched. This CDR3 is built from 16 residues. The CDR3 DNA reads TGCGCCAGCAGCCACGGGACAGCCGATAGCAATCAGCCCCAGCATTTT. As protein: CASSHGTADSNQPQHF.

The rearrangement uses TRBV5-1 and TRBJ2-7; 12 bases map to TRBD1. CDR1 and CDR2 (germline): SGHRS, YFSETQ. V gave up 0 bases and J gave up 4 bases; unmatched junction bases: 2. The CDR3 covers 15 residues. CDR3 in amino acids: CASSLEGQGAYEQYF. The CDR3 region has the DNA TGCGCCAGCAGCTTGGAGGGACAGGGGGCATACGAGCAGTACTTC.

As DNA, the CDR3 is TGTGCCAGCAGTTTTAGCGGTAGAGTGGGCAATCAGCCCCAGCATTTT. This encodes CASSFSGRVGNQPQHF. The chain employs TRBV28 and TRBJ1-5; D is undetermined. Trimming left V 3 bases short and J 2 bases short, with 14 bases between. The CDR3 totals 16 residues. The germline V gene has CDR1 MDHEN and CDR2 SYDVKM.

The V gene is TRBV7-2, the J gene TRBJ2-1; the match to TRBD2 covers 12 bases. Germline trimming cut 7 bases from V and 7 bases from J; bases unmatched to any gene: 8. The CDR3 contains 15 residues. In germline, CDR1 is SGHTA, CDR2 FQGNSA. The DNA of the CDR3 is TGTGCCAGCAACCTAGCGGGAGGGCCATGGAATGAGCAGTTCTTC. Translation gives CASNLAGGPWNEQFF.

This clone was observed a few times. This same CDR3 is encoded by further DNA sequences in the sample. The rearrangement joins TRBV6-4 to TRBJ1-1; a weak D match, TRBD1 (6 bases). Per germline, CDR1 MRHNA and CDR2 SNTAGT. Between the trimmed V and J ends, which lost 0 bases and 4 bases, there was a span of 9 bases. This CDR3 is 14 amino acids long. The CDR3 bases are TGTGCCAGCAGTGACTCGAGCAGGGGCACTGAAGCTTTCTTT. Translating it yields CASSDSSRGTEAFF.